This paragraph covers one T cell receptor beta chain sequence. Germline loops: CDR1 SGHNT, CDR2 YYREEE (reference sequence). The CDR3 loop spans 17 amino acids. Trimming took off 1 base at V and 4 bases at J, with 20 bases between the two ends. This record belongs to a study of blood T cell repertoires in COVID-19. Original analysis: Estimates of nucleated cell counts were drawn from the amplification of reference gene primers. Measured with immunoSEQ multiplex PCR; TCRdb has only the in-frame clones, and not every one. Clone size and V and J calls were adopted from that table, with D and trimming inferred from the DNA. The sample consists of around 250,000 clones, almost 85% of them appearing once.

The chain links TRBV5-4 to TRBJ2-5, with a tentative D call TRBD1 (6 bases). This clonotype originated in an elderly woman with acute or convalescent COVID-19. Sequenced: peripheral blood. The CDR3 sequence: CASSLPGSVRGGETQYF. CDR3 DNA sequence: TGTGCCAGCAGCTTGCCGGGGAGCGTCAGGGGTGGAGAGACCCAGTACTTC.